The clone carrying this TCR beta chain was detected a few times. This record belongs to a study of spatial heterogeneity in lung cancer. One entry per CDR3 protein results from TCRdb running MiXCR on the 5' RACE reads. The sample has approximately 44,000 distinct CDR3 sequences, roughly 15% seen once; the top ten hold 55% to 70%. The germline CDR1 and CDR2 sequences are SGHRS and YFSETQ. The CDR3 is made up of 15 amino acids. The V and J ends lost 0 bases and 4 bases respectively, with 13 bases between them. Time point reported: sample taken at primary tumor resection. Whole RNA came from tumor, nontumor lung or frozen PBMC and was sequenced without being sorted.

The source material was PBMCs, sampled at surgery. The rearrangement joins TRBV5-1 to TRBJ2-5; a possible D gene is TRBD2 (6 bases). The TCR sequence derives from a male donor with early-stage non-small cell lung cancer. CDR3 DNA: TGCGCCAGCAGCTTGGGCGAATGGGGACTAGAGACCCAGTACTTC. Its protein product is CASSLGEWGLETQYF.